This T cell receptor beta chain was captured by sequencing in a study of CD4 T cells in relation to SARS-CoV-2 and coronaviruses (dated by TCRdb to the early 2020s). Study-wide context: HLA restriction was mapped for shared crossreactive spike epitopes using patient-derived lymphoblastoid cell lines. The Adaptive Biotechnologies TCR-sequencing kit was used for samples from three pre-COVID donors and for the naive versus memory experiments, whereas the other data were Illumina-based. A different TCR-beta assay, based on Illumina, was used to sequence expansion assays from other donors in the study. The study assessed, at the TCR clonotype level, memory CD4+ T cell crossreactivity between SARS-CoV-2 and common cold coronavirus spike proteins.

A note on this clone: Its antigen is not yet known. Nothing much larger sits one base from this clone, and base qualities are not available.

Deep-resolution immunoSEQ TCR-beta sequencing was performed on DNA from uncultured naive and memory CD4+ T cells. Turning to the authors' computational methods: During preprocessing, nonproductive sequences were discarded, as were any CDR3s that did not begin with C, did not end with F or W, or were shorter than 7 amino acids. Cultured and uncultured naive and memory CD4+ repertoires were searched for CDR3s previously identified as spike- and CEF-reactive. After three terminal residues were trimmed from each end, CDR3 homology was quantified as pairwise Levenshtein distance using the stringdist R package. TCRdb stores this immuneACCESS table with in-frame sequences only. Part of the clones is absent; in the studies checked, under half of the shortfall reflects unresolved V genes, and no reason is known for the rest. D and trimming come from the DNA, and the V and J calls and clone size come from that table. The sample table shows under 90,000 clones, and 90% to 95% are seen once. Under 0.3% of the sample belongs to the ten largest clones.

CD4+ T cells from unexposed donors were collected before the COVID-19 pandemic (2011-2018). Naive and memory CD4+ T cells were separated from cryopreserved PBMCs by first enriching for CD4 and then performing EasySep naive CD4+ T cell enrichment. Leukapheresis product for the unexposed donors was purchased commercially. PBMCs were isolated from leukapheresis product or whole blood by Ficoll-Paque PLUS gradient centrifugation. PBMCs were either cryopreserved at -140°C or used fresh in the expansion assay. The QIAamp Micro DNA Kit was used to extract genomic DNA from the CD4+ T cells. As encoded in the germline V gene, CDR1 is SGHAT while CDR2 is FQNNGV. V gives up 5 bases and J gives up 0 bases, and the segment between their germline ends measures 13 bases. Counted from cysteine to phenylalanine, this CDR3 has 15 amino acids. Only the CDR3 DNA is retained, 45 bases long and in frame from the first base.

The paper's findings and limits, for the study overall: Since the crossreactivity analysis centred on spike protein, crossreactivity against other viral proteins was not assessed. Memory CD4+ clonotypes crossrecognizing SARS-CoV-2 and at least one common cold coronavirus spike were found in around 59% of donors. The study was limited by small numbers of patients and tested TCRs. Crossreactive clones showed significantly weaker SARS-CoV-2-driven expansion than monoreactive clones, consistent with antigenic imprinting. Sequencing of naive versus memory cells indicated that the assay detects memory recall responses, not primary responses primed during culture. No donor contributed both pre-pandemic and post-infection samples, which limited tracing the source of pre-existing responses.

The rearranged chain carries TRBV11-2 and TRBJ1-1, with the identity of the D gene unclear. This clonotype originated in a human donor in good health. Sequencing used naive CD4+ T cells from PBMCs. The sample's cell subset or site label, in plain terms: naive CD4+ T cells isolated by negative enrichment. In nucleotide form, the sequence is TGTGCCAGCAGCCAAGCACGTGTGCTGAACACTGAAGCTTTCTTT. Its translation reads: CASSQARVLNTEAFF.